This T cell receptor (beta chain) was profiled in a study of blood T cells in healthy people across ages. The study's findings and limits: Investigators treated diversity estimates from one million T cells as underestimates.

Donors were systemically healthy Caucasian individuals from Russia aged roughly 6 to 100 years. This clonotype has only a few counts. What it recognizes is unknown. This could be a read error, since a much larger clone is one nucleotide away. This CDR3 is built from 15 residues. V was clipped by 3 bases and J by 7 bases, with 19 bases between them. Next came a second PCR, run for about 7 to 12 cycles, which used a sample-barcoded 5' primer along with a J-beta primer mix. A 12-random-nucleotide template-switch adaptor tagged each cDNA molecule. TCRdb re-analysed the 5' RACE reads in MiXCR, keeping a single row per CDR3 protein. This table holds roughly 700,000 distinct CDR3 sequences, approximately 31% found once.

The source of this sequence is a woman of 80 years or more in good health. The chain has TRBV12-3 or TRBV12-4 and TRBJ2-7; D unclear. Material for sequencing was blood. The CDR3 region is CASSFSQFFYNEQYF. The CDR3 DNA sequence: TGTGCCAGCAGTTTTAGTCAGTTCTTTTACAATGAGCAGTACTTC.